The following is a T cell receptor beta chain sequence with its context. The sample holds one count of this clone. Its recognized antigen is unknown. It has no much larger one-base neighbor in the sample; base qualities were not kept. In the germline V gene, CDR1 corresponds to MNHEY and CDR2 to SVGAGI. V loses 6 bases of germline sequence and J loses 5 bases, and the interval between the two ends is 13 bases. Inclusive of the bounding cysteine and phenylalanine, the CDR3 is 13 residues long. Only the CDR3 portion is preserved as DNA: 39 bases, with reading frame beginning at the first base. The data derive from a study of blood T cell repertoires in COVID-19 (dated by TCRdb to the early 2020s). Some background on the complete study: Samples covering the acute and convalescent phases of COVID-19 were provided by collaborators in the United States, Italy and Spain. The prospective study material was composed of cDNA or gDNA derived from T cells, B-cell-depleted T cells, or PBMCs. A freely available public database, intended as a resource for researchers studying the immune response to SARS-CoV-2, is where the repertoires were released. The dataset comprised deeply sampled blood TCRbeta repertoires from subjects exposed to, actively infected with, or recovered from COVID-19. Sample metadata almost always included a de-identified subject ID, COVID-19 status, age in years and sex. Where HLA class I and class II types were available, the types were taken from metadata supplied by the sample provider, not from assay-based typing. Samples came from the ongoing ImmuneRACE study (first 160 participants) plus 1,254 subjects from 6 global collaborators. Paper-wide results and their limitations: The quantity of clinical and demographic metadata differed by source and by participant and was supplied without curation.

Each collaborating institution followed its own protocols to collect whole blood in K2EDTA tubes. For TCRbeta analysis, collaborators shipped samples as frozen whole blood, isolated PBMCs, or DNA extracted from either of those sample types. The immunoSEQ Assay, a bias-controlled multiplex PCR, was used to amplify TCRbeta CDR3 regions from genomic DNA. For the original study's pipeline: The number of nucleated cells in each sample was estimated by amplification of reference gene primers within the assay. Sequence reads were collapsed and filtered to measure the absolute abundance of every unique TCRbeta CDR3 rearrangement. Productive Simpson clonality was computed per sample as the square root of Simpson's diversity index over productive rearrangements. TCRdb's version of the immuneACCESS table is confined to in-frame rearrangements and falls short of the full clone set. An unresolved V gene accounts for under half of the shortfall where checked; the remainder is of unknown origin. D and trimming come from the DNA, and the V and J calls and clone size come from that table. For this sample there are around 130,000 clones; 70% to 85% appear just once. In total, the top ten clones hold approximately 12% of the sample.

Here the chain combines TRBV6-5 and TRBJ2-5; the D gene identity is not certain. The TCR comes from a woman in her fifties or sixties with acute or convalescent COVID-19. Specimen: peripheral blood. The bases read TGTGCCAGCAGACCCTCGATCGCGGAGACCCAGTACTTC. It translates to CASRPSIAETQYF.